A single sample gave rise to the 30 T cell receptor beta chains below, sequenced in a study of spatial heterogeneity in lung cancer (dated by TCRdb to about 2019). The receptor library was made with 5' RACE. The instrument given in TCRdb is NextSeq 500. The public reads were run again by TCRdb, first through fastp at Q25 and then through MiXCR, and only productive beta chains were kept. Rows are combined by CDR3 protein, so each entry shows the most common genes and DNA. Present in this sample are about 14,000 distinct CDR3 sequences, approximately 4.5% of which were seen just once. Clones ranked in the top ten supply about 18% of the sample. Points the paper makes about the study in general: The number of expanded intratumoral alpha and beta TCRs correlated with the tumor nonsynonymous mutation count.

This sample's time point label indicates: sample taken at primary tumor resection. No antigen is known for these receptors. The input for sequencing was lung tumor tissue, taken at surgery. These TCRs come from a female donor with early-stage non-small cell lung cancer.

This clonotype was seen ten or more times. This rearrangement joins TRBV30 to TRBJ1-2, with D possibly matching TRBD1 (6 bases). Germline V gene sequence: CDR1 GTSNPN, CDR2 SVGIG (reference sequence). There are 13 residues in the CDR3. V was cut by 3 bases and J by 8 bases, with 16 bases left in between. CDR3 nucleotide sequence: TGTGCCTGGAGCCGGGACACCGGCCGGGGCTACACCTTC. Its protein product is CAWSRDTGRGYTF.

This clonotype was seen a handful of times. The genes are TRBV7-6 and TRBJ2-7; 9 bases map to TRBD1. Germline V CDR1 and CDR2: SGHVS, FNYEAQ. There are 15 residues in the CDR3. Trimming removed 1 base from V and 5 bases from J; junction bases left unmatched: 6. CDR3 coding DNA: TGTGCCAGCAGCTTAGACGACAGGGGGGCCCACGAGCAGTACTTC. Amino acid sequence: CASSLDDRGAHEQYF.

This clonotype occurred many times. The chain recombines TRBV6-6 with TRBJ1-5; D might be TRBD1 (5 bases). Germline CDR1 reads MNHNY; CDR2 reads SVGAGI (reference sequence). Trimming stripped 8 bases from V and 2 bases from J, with 13 bases between. The CDR3 has 14 amino acids. In DNA, the CDR3 is TGTGCCAGCGGCGGGGGGTTGGGCAATCAGCCCCAGCATTTT. This codes for CASGGGLGNQPQHF.

This sequence joins TRBV13 and TRBJ2-7; possible D gene TRBD1, 5 bases. The CDR3 has 14 residues. Trimming removed 2 bases from V and 2 bases from J, with 10 bases in between. Germline V gene sequence: CDR1 PRHDT, CDR2 FYEKMQ (reference sequence). Here the CDR3 reads CASSLRQSTYEQYF. CDR3 coding DNA: TGTGCCAGCAGCTTAAGACAGAGTACCTACGAGCAGTACTTC.

This clonotype was recorded at least ten times. The chain's CDR3 is CASSLMNHNEQFF. The CDR3 nucleotides are TGTGCCAGCAGTTTAATGAACCACAATGAGCAGTTCTTC. This chain connects TRBV28 to TRBJ2-1, with D hard to call. V was pared by 2 bases and J by 5 bases, with 7 bases between. Germline V lookup: CDR1 MDHEN, CDR2 SYDVKM. The CDR3 has 13 amino acids.

This clonotype came up many times. The DNA of the CDR3 is TGTGCCAGCAGCTTTAGCCGTAACACTGAAGCTTTCTTT. Translation gives CASSFSRNTEAFF. The chain links TRBV7-3 to TRBJ1-1; D not resolved. CDR1 SGHTA and CDR2 FQGTGA come from the germline V gene. The CDR3 contains 13 residues. The V and J ends lost 3 bases and 2 bases respectively, with 7 bases between them. The entire variable domain, with the rest obtained from reference TRBV7-3 and TRBJ1-1, is as follows: GAGVSQTPSNKVTEKGKYVELRCDPISGHTALYWYRQSLGQGPEFLIYFQGTGAADDSGLPNDRFFAVRPEGSVSTLKIQRTERGDSAVYLCASSFSRNTEAFFGQGTRLTVV.

This clonotype was counted many times. V is TRBV5-1 and J is TRBJ1-1, with unresolved D. The CDR3 contains 14 residues. Germline assignment: CDR1 SGHRS and CDR2 YFSETQ. Deletions cut 2 bases from V and 0 bases from J, with 8 bases between. CDR3 in DNA: TGCGCCAGCAGCTTACAGAGAATGAACACTGAAGCTTTCTTT. It encodes CASSLQRMNTEAFF. The full variable domain, rest sourced from reference TRBV5-1 and TRBJ1-1, is KAGVTQTPRYLIKTRGQQVTLSCSPISGHRSVSWYQQTPGQGLQFLFEYFSETQRNKGNFPGRFSGRQFSNSRSEMNVSTLELGDSALYLCASSLQRMNTEAFFGQGTRLTVV.

The rearrangement links TRBV25-1 to TRBJ2-1, with 8 bases fitting TRBD2. The germline gives CDR1 MGHDK, CDR2 SYGVNS. Trimming cost V 6 bases and J 1 base; bases outside gene matches: 5. CDR3 length: 15 residues. The CDR3 loop is CASREAGGSYNEQFF. CDR3 in DNA: TGTGCCAGCAGGGAGGCGGGGGGATCCTACAATGAGCAGTTCTTC.

This clonotype has a count of ten or more. The chain employs TRBV24-1 and TRBJ1-5; D is undetermined. The CDR3 loop spans 16 amino acids. Germline CDR1 and CDR2: KGHDR and SFDVKD. V lost 5 bases and J lost 5, with 18 bases in between. CDR3 sequence reads: CATSVGGRSNDQPQHF. The CDR3, as DNA: TGTGCCACCAGTGTAGGAGGGCGCAGCAACGATCAGCCCCAGCATTTT.

The gene calls are TRBV15 and TRBJ2-5; 8 bases are shared with TRBD2. There are 14 residues in the CDR3. Germline lookup yields CDR1 LNHNV and CDR2 YYDKDF (reference sequence). J was trimmed by 4 bases and V by 5 bases; bases with no gene match: 6. Written as DNA, the CDR3 is TGTGCCACCAGCGAAATAGCGGGAACAGAGACCCAGTACTTC. Its translation is CATSEIAGTETQYF. Full variable domain (missing parts from reference TRBV15 and TRBJ2-5): DAMVIQNPRYQVTQFGKPVTLSCSQTLNHNVMYWYQQKSSQAPKLLFHYYDKDFNNEADTPDNFQSRRPNTSFCFLDIRSPGLGDTAMYLCATSEIAGTETQYFGPGTRLLVL.

This clonotype occurred many times. The chain carries TRBV29-1 and TRBJ1-1, with D unresolved. V was pared by 7 bases and J by 1 base, with 13 bases between. Germline assignment: CDR1 SQVTM and CDR2 ANQGSEA. This CDR3 spans 13 amino acids. CDR3 coding DNA: TGCAGCGATCTAGGGTCCGCGAACACTGAAGCTTTCTTT. It yields the protein CSDLGSANTEAFF.

This clonotype was seen a few times. The chain carries TRBV7-2 and TRBJ2-4, with 13 bases lining up with TRBD2. V trimming: 3 bases; J trimming: 0 bases; junction bases outside the gene matches: 5. Germline CDR1 and CDR2: SGHTA and FQGNSA. This CDR3 region has 18 residues. CDR3 region: CASSFRLAGGGAKNIQYF. The CDR3 DNA sequence: TGTGCCAGCAGCTTCCGACTAGCGGGGGGTGGAGCCAAAAACATTCAGTACTTC.

This clonotype was detected ten times or more. The gene calls are TRBV5-1 and TRBJ1-6; the D is unclear. This CDR3 is 14 amino acids long. Deletions cut 0 bases from V and 10 bases from J, with 11 bases between. Germline V lookup: CDR1 SGHRS, CDR2 YFSETQ. This chain's CDR3 is CASSLDAGISPLHF. The DNA for the CDR3 is TGCGCCAGCAGCTTGGACGCGGGTATCTCACCCCTCCACTTT.

This clonotype has at least ten counts. This chain links TRBV20-1 with TRBJ2-3; 9 bases agree with TRBD2. Germline CDR1 and CDR2: DFQATT and SNEGSKA (reference sequence). The CDR3 extends over 19 amino acids. The V and J ends lost 5 bases and 0 bases, in that order; junction bases with no gene match: 18. The CDR3 coding sequence is TGCAGTGCTCCCCCCGTCGGAGCGGGGGGCCTGATTAGCACAGATACGCAGTATTTT. Its protein product is CSAPPVGAGGLISTDTQYF.

In its sample, this clonotype was seen many times. J is TRBJ2-7 and V is TRBV5-1; weak D call: TRBD1 (5 bases). The germline V and J ends were trimmed by 0 bases and 4 bases, with 11 bases remaining between them. CDR1 and CDR2 (germline): SGHRS, YFSETQ. The CDR3 consists of 14 residues. The CDR3: CASSLERTTYEQYF. In DNA form, the CDR3 reads TGCGCCAGCAGCTTGGAACGGACAACATACGAGCAGTACTTC.

This clonotype was picked up many times. CDR3: CASSQDSRNTGELFF. The CDR3 DNA reads TGTGCCAGCAGCCAAGACTCCAGAAACACCGGGGAGCTGTTTTTT. The chain has TRBV3-1 and TRBJ2-2; D not resolved. The CDR3 runs 15 residues. Trimming stripped 0 bases from V and 2 bases from J, with 7 bases between. Germline V lookup: CDR1 LGHDT, CDR2 YNNKEL (reference sequence).

By frequency in the sample, this clonotype is medium-sized. The chain links TRBV7-8 to TRBJ1-6; 8 bases line up with TRBD1. CDR3 size: 16 residues. The germline V gene has CDR1 SGHVS and CDR2 FQNEAQ. J gave up 8 bases and V 3 bases, and 9 bases lay outside the gene matches. The CDR3 sequence is CASSLRTGSGHSPLHF. Here the CDR3 DNA reads TGTGCCAGCAGCTTGAGGACAGGGTCGGGTCATTCACCCCTCCACTTT.

In this sample, this clonotype turned up a few times. The CDR3 reads CSVTRAGGEKLFF. DNA for the CDR3: TGCAGCGTTACGAGGGCCGGGGGTGAAAAACTGTTTTTT. The rearrangement links TRBV29-1 to TRBJ1-4; tentative D call: TRBD1 (5 bases). The CDR3 loop spans 13 amino acids. Trimming shortened V by 5 bases and J by 7 bases, and 14 bases separated the two germline ends. Germline V gene data show CDR1 as SQVTM and CDR2 as ANQGSEA.

This clonotype was counted at least ten times. The chain joins TRBV7-9 to TRBJ1-1; the D gene is possibly TRBD1 (6 bases). Trimming shortened V by 5 bases and J by 3 bases, and 13 bases separated the two germline ends. Germline V gene sequence: CDR1 SEHNR, CDR2 FQNEAQ (reference sequence). The length of the CDR3 is 14 residues. The CDR3 reads CASSLNTGYTEAFF. CDR3 in DNA: TGTGCCAGCAGCCTGAACACAGGGTACACTGAAGCTTTCTTT.

In its sample, this clonotype was seen many times. The chain employs TRBV2 and TRBJ1-5; 8 positions match TRBD1. This CDR3 is built from 14 residues. Germline CDR1 is SNHLY and CDR2 is FYNNEI. V was pared by 10 bases and J by 5 bases, with 10 bases of the junction left unmatched. The CDR3 here is CATTGGQGHQPQHF. CDR3 in DNA: TGTGCCACCACCGGAGGACAGGGCCATCAGCCCCAGCATTTT.

This clonotype was seen a handful of times. The rearrangement joins TRBV7-2 to TRBJ1-2; 7 bases align to TRBD1. V lost 1 base, J lost 4 bases, and 6 bases stayed unmatched. There are 15 residues in the CDR3. The germline gives CDR1 SGHTA, CDR2 FQGNSA. The CDR3, as DNA: TGTGCCAGCAGCTTAGAAGGGGGCGGACCCTATGGCTACACCTTC. This encodes CASSLEGGGPYGYTF.

This clonotype has a count of ten or more. The rearrangement joins TRBV18 to TRBJ2-2, with a possible D match to TRBD1 (6 bases). The CDR3 contains 15 residues. Trimming took 2 bases from V and 4 from J, leaving 11 bases between them. CDR1 KGHSH and CDR2 LQKENI come from the germline V gene. The CDR3 nucleotides read TGTGCCAGCTCACCATTTGGACAGACCACCGGGGAGCTGTTTTTT. It yields the protein CASSPFGQTTGELFF.

This clonotype was found many times. The chain combines TRBV9 with TRBJ2-3; the D is unclear. This CDR3 has 15 amino acids. Trimming removed 1 base from V and 1 base from J, with 10 bases in between. Germline assignment: CDR1 SGDLS and CDR2 YYNGEE. The CDR3 loop is CASSVIGFRTDTQYF. The DNA of the CDR3 is TGTGCCAGCAGCGTAATTGGCTTCCGCACAGATACGCAGTATTTT.

This clonotype has at least ten counts. The chain recombines TRBV7-2 with TRBJ2-1, with unresolved D. This CDR3 comprises 11 residues. Trimming removed 8 bases from V and 6 bases from J, with 8 bases in between. In germline, CDR1 is SGHTA, CDR2 FQGNSA. CDR3 DNA: TGTGCCAGCGATTTCATCAATGAGCAGTTCTTC. Its protein product is CASDFINEQFF. The complete variable domain, with remaining parts taken from reference TRBV7-2 and TRBJ2-1, reads GAGVSQSPSNKVTEKGKDVELRCDPISGHTALYWYRQSLGQGLEFLIYFQGNSAPDKSGLPSDRFSAERTGGSVSTLTIQRTQQEDSAVYLCASDFINEQFFGPGTRLTVL.

This clonotype was detected ten times or more. The chain employs TRBV2 and TRBJ1-1; D is uncertain. CDR3 length: 11 residues. Trimming cost V 3 bases and J 7 bases, with 6 bases left between them. The germline CDR1 and CDR2 sequences are SNHLY and FYNNEI. This CDR3 reads CASSDGIEAFF. CDR3 in DNA: TGTGCCAGCAGTGACGGCATTGAAGCTTTCTTT.

The sample holds many counts of this clonotype. V usage is TRBV6-5 and J usage is TRBJ1-3; D gene ambiguous. Looked up from germline, CDR1 is MNHEY and CDR2 is SVGAGI. V lost 1 base, J lost 3 bases, and 4 bases lay in between. The CDR3 consists of 13 residues. CDR3 nucleotides: TGTGCCAGCAGTTACTTCGGTGGAAACACCATATATTTT. Its protein product is CASSYFGGNTIYF.

The V call is TRBV10-3, the J call TRBJ1-5; 8 nucleotides align to TRBD1. Trimming at V came to 4 bases and at J to 0 bases, leaving 8 bases not matched to a gene. The CDR3 sequence is 17 residues long. Germline lookup yields CDR1 ENHRY and CDR2 SYGVKD. The CDR3 loop reads CAISAGQGPYSNQPQHF. Written as DNA, the CDR3 is TGTGCCATCAGTGCTGGACAGGGTCCTTATAGCAATCAGCCCCAGCATTTT.

This clonotype showed up many times. The V and J genes are TRBV10-2 and TRBJ2-2, with D tentatively TRBD1 (6 bases). This CDR3 contains 13 residues. V lost 8 bases and J lost 2, with 9 bases in between. CDR1 WSHSY and CDR2 SAAADI come from the germline V gene. DNA of the CDR3: TGCGCCAGCCACAGGGTAAACACCGGGGAGCTGTTTTTT. This codes for CASHRVNTGELFF.

This clonotype was seen many times. The chain employs TRBV7-2 and TRBJ1-2, with TRBD1 identical over 9 bases. The length of the CDR3 is 13 residues. Germline loops: CDR1 SGHTA, CDR2 FQGNSA. The junction had 1 base not matched to a gene; V was cut back by 2 bases and J by 6 bases. CDR3 nucleotide sequence: TGTGCCAGCAGCTTAAGGGACAGGGATGGCTACACCTTC. Translated: CASSLRDRDGYTF.

This clonotype was counted a few times. CDR3 sequence reads: CASRRDRDNSSPLHF. CDR3 DNA sequence: TGTGCCAGCAGGAGAGACAGGGATAACAGTTCACCCCTCCACTTT. The rearrangement joins TRBV6-5 to TRBJ1-6; 7 bases agree with TRBD1. From germline, CDR1 is MNHEY and CDR2 SVGAGI. The CDR3 covers 15 residues. The V and J ends lost 6 bases and 9 bases, in that order; junction bases with no gene match: 11.